This paragraph reports one T cell receptor (beta chain). This sample was included in a study of blood T cell repertoires in COVID-19. Data came from immunoSEQ multiplex PCR; TCRdb stores just in-frame clones and leaves some out. The sample includes roughly 160,000 clones, just under 85% of them seen just once. Germline V lookup: CDR1 ENHRY, CDR2 SYGVKD. V was pared by 9 bases and J by 6 bases, with 7 bases of the junction left unmatched. The CDR3 length is 14 residues. This sequence joins TRBV10-3 and TRBJ2-2; 10 nucleotides match TRBD1. What was sequenced was peripheral blood. The sequence was obtained from a woman older than 75 with COVID-19, enrolled during active disease. For the CDR3, the DNA is TGTGCCATAAGAGGGACAGGGGTGGCCGGGGAGCTGTTTTTT. Amino acids: CAIRGTGVAGELFF.